The T cell receptor (beta chain) described here comes from a study of cytomegalovirus exposure and HLA in healthy donors. The PCR made use of 60 Vbeta and 13 Jbeta primers. Repertoires were generated with immunoSEQ multiplex PCR, while TCRdb's copy carries only in-frame clones and drops some. Its table records around 84,000 clones. Germline V CDR1 and CDR2: MNHEY, SVGAGI. This CDR3 spans 13 amino acids. Trimming removed 0 bases from V and 8 bases from J, with 7 bases in between. The TCR originated in a man aged 30-40 years in good health and CMV-seronegative. V is TRBV6-5 and J is TRBJ1-4; D is unresolved. Sequenced sample: PBMCs. Here the CDR3 DNA reads TGTGCCAGCAGTTACTCCCCAGGCGAAAAACTGTTTTTT. The encoded protein is CASSYSPGEKLFF.